What follows is one TCR beta chain and its context. These data originate in a study of blood T cell repertoires in COVID-19. The assay was immunoSEQ multiplex PCR, and TCRdb's table has in-frame clones only and misses some. The sample has around 25,000 clones; 80% to 90% are singletons. V lost 0 bases and J lost 6; bases outside the gene matches: 6. CDR3 length: 16 amino acids. Germline lookup yields CDR1 SGHRS and CDR2 YFSETQ. The chain uses TRBV5-1 and TRBJ2-1; 10 bases match TRBD1. The sample taken for sequencing was peripheral blood. This sequence originates from a woman aged 50 to 60 with active COVID-19. The CDR3 loop reads CASSLVTGQGGNEQFF. The CDR3 DNA follows: TGCGCCAGCAGCTTGGTTACTGGACAGGGGGGCAATGAGCAGTTCTTC.